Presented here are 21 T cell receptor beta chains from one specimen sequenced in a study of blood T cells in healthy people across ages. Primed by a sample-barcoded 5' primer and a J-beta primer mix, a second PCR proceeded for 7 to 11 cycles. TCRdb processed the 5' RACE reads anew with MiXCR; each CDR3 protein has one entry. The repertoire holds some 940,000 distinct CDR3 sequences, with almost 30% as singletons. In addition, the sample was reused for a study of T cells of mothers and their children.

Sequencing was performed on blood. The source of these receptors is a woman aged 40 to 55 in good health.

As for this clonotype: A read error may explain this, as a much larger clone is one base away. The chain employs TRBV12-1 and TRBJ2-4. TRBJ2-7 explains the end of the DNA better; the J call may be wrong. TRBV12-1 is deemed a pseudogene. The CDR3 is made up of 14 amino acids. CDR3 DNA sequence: TGTGCCAGCAGCTTTTTCACCAGGAGCTACGAGCAGTACTTC. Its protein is CASSFFTRSYEQYF.

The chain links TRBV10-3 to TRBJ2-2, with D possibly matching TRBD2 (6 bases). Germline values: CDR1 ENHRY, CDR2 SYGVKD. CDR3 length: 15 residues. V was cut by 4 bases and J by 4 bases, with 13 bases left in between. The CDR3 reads CAISGSTSFTGELFF. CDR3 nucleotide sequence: TGTGCCATCAGTGGCAGCACTAGCTTCACCGGGGAGCTGTTTTTT.

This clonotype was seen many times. The CDR3 loop reads CSANTGLDLSTDTQYF. CDR3 bases: TGCAGTGCCAATACCGGACTAGACCTTAGCACAGATACGCAGTATTTT. The V and J genes are TRBV20-1 and TRBJ2-3; 7 bases map to TRBD2. Germline V gives CDR1 DFQATT, CDR2 SNEGSKA (reference sequence). This CDR3 is 16 amino acids long. V gave up 6 bases and J gave up 0 bases; unmatched junction bases: 12.

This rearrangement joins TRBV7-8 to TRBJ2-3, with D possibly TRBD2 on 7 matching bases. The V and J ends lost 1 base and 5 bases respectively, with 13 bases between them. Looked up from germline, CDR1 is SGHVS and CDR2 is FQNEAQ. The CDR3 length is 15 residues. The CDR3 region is CASSLVGGGVDTQYF. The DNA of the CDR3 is TGTGCCAGCAGCTTAGTTGGGGGGGGCGTAGATACGCAGTATTTT. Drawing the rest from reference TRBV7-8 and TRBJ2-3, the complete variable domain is GAGVSQSPRYKVAKRGQDVALRCDPISGHVSLFWYQQALGQGPEFLTYFQNEAQLDKSGLPSDRFFAERPEGSVSTLKIQRTQQEDSAVYLCASSLVGGGVDTQYFGPGTRLTVL.

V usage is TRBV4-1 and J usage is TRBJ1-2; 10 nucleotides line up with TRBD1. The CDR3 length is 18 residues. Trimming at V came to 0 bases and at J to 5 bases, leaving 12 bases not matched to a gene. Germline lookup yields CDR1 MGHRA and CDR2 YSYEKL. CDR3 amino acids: CASSQDYRDRGGFYGYTF. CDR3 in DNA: TGCGCCAGCAGCCAAGATTACAGGGACAGGGGAGGCTTTTATGGCTACACCTTC.

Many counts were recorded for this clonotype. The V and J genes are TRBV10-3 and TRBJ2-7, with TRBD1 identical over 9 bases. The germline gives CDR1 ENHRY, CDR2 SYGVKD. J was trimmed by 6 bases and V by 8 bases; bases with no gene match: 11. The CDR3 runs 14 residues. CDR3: CAIAAGTGSAEQYF. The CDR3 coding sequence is TGTGCCATCGCTGCGGGGACAGGGAGCGCCGAGCAGTACTTC.

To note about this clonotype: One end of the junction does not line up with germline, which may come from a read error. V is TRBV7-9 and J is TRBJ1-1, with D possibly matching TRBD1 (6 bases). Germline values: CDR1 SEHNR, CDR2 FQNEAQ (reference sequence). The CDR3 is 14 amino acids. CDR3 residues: CASSSQGLRTEVFF. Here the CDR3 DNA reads TGTGCCAGCAGCTCACAGGGTTTAAGGACTGAAGTTTTCTTT. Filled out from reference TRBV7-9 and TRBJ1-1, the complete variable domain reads DTGVSQNPRHKITKRGQNVTFRCDPISEHNRLYWYRQTLGQGPEFLTYFQNEAQLEKSRLLSDRFSAERPKGSFSTLEIQRTEQGDSAMYLCASSSQGLRTEVFFGQGTRLTVV.

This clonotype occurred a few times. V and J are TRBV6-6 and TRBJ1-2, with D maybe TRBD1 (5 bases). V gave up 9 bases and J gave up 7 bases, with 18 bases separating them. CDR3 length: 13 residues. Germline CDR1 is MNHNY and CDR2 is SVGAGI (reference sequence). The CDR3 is CASVSGISFGYTF. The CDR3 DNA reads TGTGCCAGTGTGTCAGGGATCAGTTTTGGCTACACCTTC.

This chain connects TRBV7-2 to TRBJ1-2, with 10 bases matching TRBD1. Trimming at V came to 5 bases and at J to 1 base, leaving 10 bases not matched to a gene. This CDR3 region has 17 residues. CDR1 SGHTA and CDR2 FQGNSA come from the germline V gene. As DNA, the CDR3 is TGTGCCAGCAGCCAGACTCGACAGGGGGCGAATAACTATGGCTACACCTTC. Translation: CASSQTRQGANNYGYTF.

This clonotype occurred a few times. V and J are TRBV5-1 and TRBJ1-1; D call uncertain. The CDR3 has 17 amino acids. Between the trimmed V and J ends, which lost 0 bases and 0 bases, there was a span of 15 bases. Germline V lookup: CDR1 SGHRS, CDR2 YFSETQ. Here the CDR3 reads CASSLDPPGLLNTEAFF. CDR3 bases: TGCGCCAGCAGCTTGGACCCCCCCGGACTCCTGAACACTGAAGCTTTCTTT.

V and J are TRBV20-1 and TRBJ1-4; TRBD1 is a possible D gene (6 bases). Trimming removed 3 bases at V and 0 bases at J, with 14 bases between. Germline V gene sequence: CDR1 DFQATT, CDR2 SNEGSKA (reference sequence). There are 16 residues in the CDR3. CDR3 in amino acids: CSARGGASATNEKLFF. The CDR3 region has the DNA TGCAGTGCTAGGGGGGGGGCATCGGCAACTAATGAAAAACTGTTTTTT.

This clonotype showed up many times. The CDR3 protein is CSAGTATGGYTF. As DNA, the CDR3 is TGCAGCGCAGGGACAGCCACTGGGGGCTACACCTTC. The chain recombines TRBV29-1 with TRBJ1-2, with 7 bases lining up with TRBD1. CDR1 and CDR2 from the germline V gene are SQVTM and ANQGSEA. Trimming took 7 bases from V and 8 from J; bases not matched to a gene: 10. The CDR3 loop spans 12 amino acids.

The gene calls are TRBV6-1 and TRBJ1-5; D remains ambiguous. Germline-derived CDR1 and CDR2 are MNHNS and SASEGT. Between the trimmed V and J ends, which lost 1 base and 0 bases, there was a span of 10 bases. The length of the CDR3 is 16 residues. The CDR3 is CASSEEHSYSNQPQHF. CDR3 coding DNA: TGTGCCAGCAGTGAAGAACATAGCTATAGCAATCAGCCCCAGCATTTT.

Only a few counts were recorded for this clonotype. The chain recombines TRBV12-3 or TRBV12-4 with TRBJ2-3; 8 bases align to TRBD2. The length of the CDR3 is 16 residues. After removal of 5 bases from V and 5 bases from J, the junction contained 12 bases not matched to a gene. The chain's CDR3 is CASSGASGSLLDTQYF. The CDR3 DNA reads TGTGCCAGCAGTGGGGCCAGCGGGAGTCTTTTAGATACGCAGTATTTT.

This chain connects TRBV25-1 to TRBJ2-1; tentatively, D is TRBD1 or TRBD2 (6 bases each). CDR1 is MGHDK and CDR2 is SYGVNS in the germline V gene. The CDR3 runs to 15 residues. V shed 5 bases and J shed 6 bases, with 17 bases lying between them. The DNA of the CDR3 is TGTGCCAGCAGTACACTCGGGGGCCCGAGCAATGAGCAGTTCTTC. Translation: CASSTLGGPSNEQFF.

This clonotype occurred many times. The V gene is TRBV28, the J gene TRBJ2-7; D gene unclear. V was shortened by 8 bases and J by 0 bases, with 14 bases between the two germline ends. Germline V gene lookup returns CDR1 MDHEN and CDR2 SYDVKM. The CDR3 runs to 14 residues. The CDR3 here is CASLAGISSYEQYF. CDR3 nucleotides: TGTGCCAGCCTTGCCGGAATTTCCTCCTACGAGCAGTACTTC.

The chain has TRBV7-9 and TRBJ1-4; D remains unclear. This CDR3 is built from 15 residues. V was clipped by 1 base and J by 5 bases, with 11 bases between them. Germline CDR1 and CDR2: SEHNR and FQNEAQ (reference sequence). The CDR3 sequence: CASSLGRKGNEKLFF. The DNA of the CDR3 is TGTGCCAGCAGCTTAGGAAGGAAGGGAAATGAAAAACTGTTTTTT.

CDR3 loop: CASRSGVVAGGQETQYF. CDR3 nucleotides: TGTGCCAGCAGATCTGGCGTGGTAGCGGGGGGCCAAGAGACCCAGTACTTC. The rearrangement links TRBV5-5 to TRBJ2-5; TRBD2 matches 10 bases. The germline gives CDR1 SGHKS, CDR2 YYEKEE (reference sequence). This CDR3 spans 17 amino acids. V was clipped by 5 bases and J by 1 base; unmatched bases: 11.

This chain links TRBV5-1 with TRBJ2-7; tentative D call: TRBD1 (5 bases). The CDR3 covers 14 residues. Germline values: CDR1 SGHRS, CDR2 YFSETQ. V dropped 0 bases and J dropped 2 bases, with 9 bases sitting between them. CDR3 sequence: CASSLEDTPYEQYF. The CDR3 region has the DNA TGCGCCAGCAGCTTGGAGGACACCCCCTACGAGCAGTACTTC.

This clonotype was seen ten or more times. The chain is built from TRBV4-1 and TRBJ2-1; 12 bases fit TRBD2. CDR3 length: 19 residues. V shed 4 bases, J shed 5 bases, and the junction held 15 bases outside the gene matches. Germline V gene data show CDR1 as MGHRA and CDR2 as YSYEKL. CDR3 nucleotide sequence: TGCGCCAGCAGCCCCTATGGGGCTAGCGGGGGGGCATATAACAATGAGCAGTTCTTC. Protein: CASSPYGASGGAYNNEQFF.

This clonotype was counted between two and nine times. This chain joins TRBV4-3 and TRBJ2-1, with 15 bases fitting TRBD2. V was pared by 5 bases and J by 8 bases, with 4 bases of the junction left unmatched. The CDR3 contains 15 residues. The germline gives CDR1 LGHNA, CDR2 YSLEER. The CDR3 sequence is CASSWTSGRADEQFF. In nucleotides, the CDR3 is TGCGCCAGCAGCTGGACTAGCGGGAGGGCCGATGAGCAGTTCTTC.